The TCR beta chain described here comes from a study of blood T cell repertoires in COVID-19. Whole-study context: Some COVID-19 samples were acute and others convalescent; all came from the United States, Italy and Spain. The cDNA or gDNA used as material had been derived from T cells, B-cell-depleted T cells, or PBMCs.

As handled by the study authors: Counts of nucleated cells, estimated from reference gene primer amplification, were obtained. Repertoires were generated with immunoSEQ multiplex PCR, while TCRdb's copy carries only in-frame clones and drops some. The V and J calls and clone size were taken over from that table, and D and trimming were inferred from the DNA. In the table there are over 20,000 clones, about 86% of which are singletons. J was trimmed by 2 bases and V by 2 bases; bases with no gene match: 5. CDR3 length equals 16 residues. Germline V gives CDR1 LGHDT, CDR2 YNNKEL (reference sequence). This TCR was sampled from a man in his 70s with acute or convalescent COVID-19. The gene calls are TRBV3-1 (or the pseudogene TRBV3-2) and TRBJ2-5, with 10 bases matching TRBD2. The sample taken for sequencing was peripheral blood. This CDR3 is CASSQLLAGTQETQYF. The CDR3 DNA is TGTGCCAGCAGCCAATTACTAGCGGGGACACAAGAGACCCAGTACTTC.